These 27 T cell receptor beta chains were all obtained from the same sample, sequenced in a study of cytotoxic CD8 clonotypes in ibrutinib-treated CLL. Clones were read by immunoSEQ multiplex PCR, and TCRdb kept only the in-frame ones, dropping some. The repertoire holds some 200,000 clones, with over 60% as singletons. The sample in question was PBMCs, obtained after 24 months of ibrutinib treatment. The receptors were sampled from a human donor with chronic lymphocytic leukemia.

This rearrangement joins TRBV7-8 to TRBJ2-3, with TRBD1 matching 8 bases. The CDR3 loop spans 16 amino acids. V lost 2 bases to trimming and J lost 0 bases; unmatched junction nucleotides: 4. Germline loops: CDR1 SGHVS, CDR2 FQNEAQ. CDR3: CASSLQDRVSTDTQYF. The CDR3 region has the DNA TGTGCCAGCAGCTTACAGGACAGGGTGAGCACAGATACGCAGTATTTT.

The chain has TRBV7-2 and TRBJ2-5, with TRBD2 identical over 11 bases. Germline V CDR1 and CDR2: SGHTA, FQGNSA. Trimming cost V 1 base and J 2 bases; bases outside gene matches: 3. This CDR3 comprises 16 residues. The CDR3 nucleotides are TGTGCCAGCAGCTTAGTGACTAGCGGGACTCAAGAGACCCAGTACTTC. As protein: CASSLVTSGTQETQYF.

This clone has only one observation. The CDR3 nucleotides are TGTGCCAGCAGCTTGATCCCGGGGGCAAAGACAGATACGCAGTATTTT. As protein: CASSLIPGAKTDTQYF. V is TRBV11-2 and J is TRBJ2-3; perhaps D is TRBD1 or TRBD2 (6 bases each). The germline V gene has CDR1 SGHAT and CDR2 FQNNGV. The V and J ends lost 3 bases and 3 bases respectively, with 16 bases between them. The CDR3 is made up of 16 amino acids.

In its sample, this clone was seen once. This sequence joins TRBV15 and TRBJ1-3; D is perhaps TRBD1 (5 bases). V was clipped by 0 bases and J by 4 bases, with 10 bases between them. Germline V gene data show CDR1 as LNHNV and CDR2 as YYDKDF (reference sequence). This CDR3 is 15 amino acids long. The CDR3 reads CATSRDRVVGNTIYF. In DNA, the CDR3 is TGTGCCACCAGCAGAGACAGGGTGGTCGGAAACACCATATATTTT.

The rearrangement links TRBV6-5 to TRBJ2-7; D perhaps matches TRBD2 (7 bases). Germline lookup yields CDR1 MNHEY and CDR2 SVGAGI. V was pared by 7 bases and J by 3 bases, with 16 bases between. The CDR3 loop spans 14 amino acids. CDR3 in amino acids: CASTRGAGIYEQYF. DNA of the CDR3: TGTGCCAGCACCAGGGGAGCGGGGATCTACGAGCAGTACTTC.

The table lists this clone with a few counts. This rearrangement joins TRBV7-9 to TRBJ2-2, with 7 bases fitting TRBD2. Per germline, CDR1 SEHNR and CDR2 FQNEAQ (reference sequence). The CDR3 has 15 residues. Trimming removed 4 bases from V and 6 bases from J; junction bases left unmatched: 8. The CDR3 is CASSSYRLASGELFF. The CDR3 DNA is TGTGCCAGCAGCTCATATCGACTAGCCTCCGGGGAGCTGTTTTTT.

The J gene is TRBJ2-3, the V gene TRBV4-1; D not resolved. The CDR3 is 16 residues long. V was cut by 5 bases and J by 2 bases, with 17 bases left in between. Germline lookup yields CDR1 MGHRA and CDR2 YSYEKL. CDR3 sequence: CASSGVFPTITDTQYF. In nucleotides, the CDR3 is TGCGCCAGCAGCGGAGTTTTCCCAACTATCACAGATACGCAGTATTTT.

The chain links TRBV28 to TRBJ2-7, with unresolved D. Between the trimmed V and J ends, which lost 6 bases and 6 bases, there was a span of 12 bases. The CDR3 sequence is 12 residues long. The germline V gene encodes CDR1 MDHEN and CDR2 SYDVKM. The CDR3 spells CASRVSGSEQYF. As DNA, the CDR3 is TGTGCCAGCAGGGTTTCCGGGTCCGAGCAGTACTTC.

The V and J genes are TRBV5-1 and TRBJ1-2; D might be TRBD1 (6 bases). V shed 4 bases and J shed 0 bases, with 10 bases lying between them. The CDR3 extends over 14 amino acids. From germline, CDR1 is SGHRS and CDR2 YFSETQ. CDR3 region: CASSEGQTNYGYTF. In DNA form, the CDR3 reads TGCGCCAGCAGCGAAGGACAGACTAACTATGGCTACACCTTC.

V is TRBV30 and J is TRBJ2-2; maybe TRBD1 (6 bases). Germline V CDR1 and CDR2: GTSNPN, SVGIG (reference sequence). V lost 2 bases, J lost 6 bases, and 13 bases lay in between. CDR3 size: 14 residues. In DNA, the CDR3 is TGTGCCTGGAGTTTATGGGGGCGGGCCGGGGAGCTGTTTTTT. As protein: CAWSLWGRAGELFF.

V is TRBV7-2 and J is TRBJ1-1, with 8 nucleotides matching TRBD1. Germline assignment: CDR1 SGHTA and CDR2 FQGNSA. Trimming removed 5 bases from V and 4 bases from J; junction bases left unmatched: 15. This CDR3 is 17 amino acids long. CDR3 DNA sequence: TGTGCCAGCAGCCACGACAGGGGCCGGCCTGGAGGCACTGAAGCTTTCTTT. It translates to CASSHDRGRPGGTEAFF.

The DNA for the CDR3 is TGTGCCAGCAGCCAAGGCCTGACAGGGCTCGGCTATGGCTACACCTTC. Translating gives CASSQGLTGLGYGYTF. This chain connects TRBV14 to TRBJ1-2; 7 bases line up with TRBD1. Trimming removed 1 base from V and 4 bases from J; junction bases left unmatched: 9. The CDR3 contains 16 residues. Germline CDR1 is SGHDN and CDR2 is FVKESK.

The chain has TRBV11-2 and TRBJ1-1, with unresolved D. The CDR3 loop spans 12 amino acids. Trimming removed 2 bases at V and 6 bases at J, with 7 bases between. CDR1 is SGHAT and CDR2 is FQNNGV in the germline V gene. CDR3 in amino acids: CASSLREPEAFF. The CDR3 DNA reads TGTGCCAGCAGCTTAAGGGAACCTGAAGCTTTCTTT. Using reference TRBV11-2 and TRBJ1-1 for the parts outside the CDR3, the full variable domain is EAGVAQSPRYKIIEKRQSVAFWCNPISGHATLYWYQQILGQGPKLLIQFQNNGVVDDSQLPKDRFSAERLKGVDSTLKIQPAKLEDSAVYLCASSLREPEAFFGQGTRLTVV.

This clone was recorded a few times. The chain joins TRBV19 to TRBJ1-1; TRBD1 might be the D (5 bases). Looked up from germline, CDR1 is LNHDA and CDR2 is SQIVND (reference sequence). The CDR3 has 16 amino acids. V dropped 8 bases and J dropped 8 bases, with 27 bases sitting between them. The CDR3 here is CASGSRLGVVSAEAFF. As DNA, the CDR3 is TGTGCCAGTGGATCCCGCCTGGGGGTGGTTTCGGCGGAAGCTTTCTTT.

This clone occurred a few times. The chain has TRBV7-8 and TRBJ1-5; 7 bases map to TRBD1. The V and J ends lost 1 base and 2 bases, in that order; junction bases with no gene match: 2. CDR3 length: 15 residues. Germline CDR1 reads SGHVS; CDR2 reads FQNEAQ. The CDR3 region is CASSLGGQRNQPQHF. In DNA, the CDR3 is TGTGCCAGCAGCTTAGGGGGACAGCGCAATCAGCCCCAGCATTTT.

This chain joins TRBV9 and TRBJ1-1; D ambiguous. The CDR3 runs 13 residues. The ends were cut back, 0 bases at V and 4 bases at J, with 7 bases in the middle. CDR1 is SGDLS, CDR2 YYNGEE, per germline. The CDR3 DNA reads TGTGCCAGCAGCGTAGCTCAGTTCACTGAAGCTTTCTTT. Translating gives CASSVAQFTEAFF.

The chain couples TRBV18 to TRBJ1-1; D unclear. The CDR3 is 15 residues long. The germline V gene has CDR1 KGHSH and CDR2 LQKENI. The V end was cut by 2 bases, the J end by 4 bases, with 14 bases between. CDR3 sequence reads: CASSPIGFGITEAFF. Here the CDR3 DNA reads TGTGCCAGCTCACCAATAGGGTTTGGAATCACTGAAGCTTTCTTT.

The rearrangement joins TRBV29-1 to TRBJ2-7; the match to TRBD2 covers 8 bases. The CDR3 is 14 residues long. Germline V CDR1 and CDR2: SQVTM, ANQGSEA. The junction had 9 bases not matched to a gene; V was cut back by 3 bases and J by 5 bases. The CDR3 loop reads CSVDGGREVDEQYF. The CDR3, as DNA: TGCAGCGTTGATGGGGGGCGGGAGGTTGACGAGCAGTACTTC.

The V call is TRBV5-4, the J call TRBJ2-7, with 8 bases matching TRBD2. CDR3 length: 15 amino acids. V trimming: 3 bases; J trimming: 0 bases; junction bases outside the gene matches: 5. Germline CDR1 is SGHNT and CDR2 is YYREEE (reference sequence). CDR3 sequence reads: CASSSAGALSYEQYF. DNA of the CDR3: TGTGCCAGCAGCTCAGCGGGAGCCCTCTCCTACGAGCAGTACTTC.

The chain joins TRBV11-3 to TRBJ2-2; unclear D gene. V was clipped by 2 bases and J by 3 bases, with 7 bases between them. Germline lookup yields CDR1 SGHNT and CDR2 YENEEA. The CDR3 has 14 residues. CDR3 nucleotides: TGTGCCAGCAGCTTACGCCGCGACACCGGGGAGCTGTTTTTT. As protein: CASSLRRDTGELFF.

CDR3 loop: CASSPMTGSSYGYTF. CDR3 nucleotide sequence: TGTGCCAGCAGCCCCATGACAGGGTCGAGCTATGGCTACACCTTC. The chain joins TRBV7-6 to TRBJ1-2; 7 bases map to TRBD1. Germline V gene lookup returns CDR1 SGHVS and CDR2 FNYEAQ. The CDR3 runs to 15 residues. With V trimmed by 5 bases and J by 4 bases, 10 bases remained unmatched.

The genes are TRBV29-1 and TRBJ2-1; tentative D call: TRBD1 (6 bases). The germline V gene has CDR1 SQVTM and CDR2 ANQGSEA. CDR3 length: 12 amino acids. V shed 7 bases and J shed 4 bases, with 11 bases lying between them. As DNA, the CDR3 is TGCAGCGCCGTGACAGGATACAATGAGCAGTTCTTC. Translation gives CSAVTGYNEQFF.

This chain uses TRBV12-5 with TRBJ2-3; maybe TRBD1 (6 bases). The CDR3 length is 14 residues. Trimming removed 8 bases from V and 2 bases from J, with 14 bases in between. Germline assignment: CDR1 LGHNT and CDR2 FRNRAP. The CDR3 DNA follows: TGTGCTAGTCAACGGGACATTGACACAGATACGCAGTATTTT. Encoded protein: CASQRDIDTDTQYF.

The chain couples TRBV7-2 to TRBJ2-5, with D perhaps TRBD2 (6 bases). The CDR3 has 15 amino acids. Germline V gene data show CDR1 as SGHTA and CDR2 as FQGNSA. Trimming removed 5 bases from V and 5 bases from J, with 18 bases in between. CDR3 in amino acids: CASSAQGLLLETQYF. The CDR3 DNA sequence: TGTGCCAGCAGCGCCCAGGGACTGCTTTTGGAGACCCAGTACTTC.

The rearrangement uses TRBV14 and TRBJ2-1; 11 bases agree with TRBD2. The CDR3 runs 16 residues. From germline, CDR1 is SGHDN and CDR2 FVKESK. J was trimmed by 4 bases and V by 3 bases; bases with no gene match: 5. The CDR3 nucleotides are TGTGCCAGCAGCCAGGTAGCGGGAGGGCAATACAATGAGCAGTTCTTC. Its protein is CASSQVAGGQYNEQFF. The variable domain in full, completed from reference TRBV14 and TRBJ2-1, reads EAGVTQFPSHSVIEKGQTVTLRCDPISGHDNLYWYRRVMGKEIKFLLHFVKESKQDESGMPNNRFLAERTGGTYSTLKVQPAELEDSGVYFCASSQVAGGQYNEQFFGPGTRLTVL.

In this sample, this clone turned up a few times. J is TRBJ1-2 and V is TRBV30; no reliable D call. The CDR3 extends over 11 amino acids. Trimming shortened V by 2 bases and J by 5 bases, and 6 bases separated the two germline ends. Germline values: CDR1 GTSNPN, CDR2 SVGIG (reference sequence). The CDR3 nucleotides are TGTGCCTGGAGTTGGGTTTATGGCTACACCTTC. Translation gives CAWSWVYGYTF.

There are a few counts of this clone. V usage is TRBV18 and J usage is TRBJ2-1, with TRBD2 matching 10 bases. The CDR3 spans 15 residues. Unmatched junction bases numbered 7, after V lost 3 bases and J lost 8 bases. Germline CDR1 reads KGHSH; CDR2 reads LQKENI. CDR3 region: CASSPILAGMYEQFF. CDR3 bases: TGTGCCAGCTCACCTATACTAGCGGGAATGTATGAGCAGTTCTTC.